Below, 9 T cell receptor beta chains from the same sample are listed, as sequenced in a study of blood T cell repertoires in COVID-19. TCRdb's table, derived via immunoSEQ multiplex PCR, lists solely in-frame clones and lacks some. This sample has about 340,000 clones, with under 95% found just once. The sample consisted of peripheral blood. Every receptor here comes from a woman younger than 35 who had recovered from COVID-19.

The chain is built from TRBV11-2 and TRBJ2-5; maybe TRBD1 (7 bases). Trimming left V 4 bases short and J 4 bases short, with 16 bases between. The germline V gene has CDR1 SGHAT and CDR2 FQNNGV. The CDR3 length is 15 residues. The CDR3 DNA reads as TGTGCCAGCAGCTCCCAGGGGGGAGTCAGAGAGACCCAGTACTTC. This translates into CASSSQGGVRETQYF. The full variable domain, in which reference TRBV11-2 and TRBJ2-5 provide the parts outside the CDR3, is EAGVAQSPRYKIIEKRQSVAFWCNPISGHATLYWYQQILGQGPKLLIQFQNNGVVDDSQLPKDRFSAERLKGVDSTLKIQPAKLEDSAVYLCASSSQGGVRETQYFGPGTRLLVL.

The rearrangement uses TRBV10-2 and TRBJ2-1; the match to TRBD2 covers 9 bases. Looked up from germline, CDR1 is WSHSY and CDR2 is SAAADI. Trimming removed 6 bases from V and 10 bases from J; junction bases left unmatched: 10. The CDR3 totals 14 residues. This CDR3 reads CASRQIAGVREQFF. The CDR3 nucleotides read TGCGCCAGCAGACAGATAGCGGGAGTCAGGGAGCAGTTCTTC.

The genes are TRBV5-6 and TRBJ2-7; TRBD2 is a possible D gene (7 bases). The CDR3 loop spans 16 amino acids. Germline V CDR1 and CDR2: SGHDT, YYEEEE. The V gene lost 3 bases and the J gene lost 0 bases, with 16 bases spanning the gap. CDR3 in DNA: TGTGCCAGCAGCTGGGGGCGGGGGATCGACTCCTACGAGCAGTACGTC. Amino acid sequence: CASSWGRGIDSYEQYV.

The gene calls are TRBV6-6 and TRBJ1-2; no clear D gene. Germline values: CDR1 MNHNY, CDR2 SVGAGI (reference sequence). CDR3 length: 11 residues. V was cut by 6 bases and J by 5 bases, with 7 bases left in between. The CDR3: CASSPQYGYTF. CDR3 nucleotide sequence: TGTGCCAGCAGCCCCCAATATGGCTACACCTTC.

The CDR3 protein is CASSLRSTSDTGELFF. CDR3 nucleotides: TGCGCCAGCAGCTTAAGGAGTACTAGCGATACCGGGGAGCTGTTTTTT. V and J are TRBV5-1 and TRBJ2-2; 7 bases are a match to TRBD2. Germline CDR1 reads SGHRS; CDR2 reads YFSETQ. V shed 2 bases, J shed 5 bases, and the junction held 9 bases outside the gene matches. The length of the CDR3 is 16 residues.

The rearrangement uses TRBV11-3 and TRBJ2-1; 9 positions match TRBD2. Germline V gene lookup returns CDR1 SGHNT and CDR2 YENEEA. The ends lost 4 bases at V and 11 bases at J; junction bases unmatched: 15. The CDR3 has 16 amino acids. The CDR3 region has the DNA TGTGCCAGCAGCTCGATTGTCGCTAGCGGGATCAGCCAGCAGTTCTTC. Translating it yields CASSSIVASGISQQFF.

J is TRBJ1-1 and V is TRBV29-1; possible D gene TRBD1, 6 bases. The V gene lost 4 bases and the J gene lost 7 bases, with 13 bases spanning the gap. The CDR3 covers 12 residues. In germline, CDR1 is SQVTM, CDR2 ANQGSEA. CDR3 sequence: CSVARGRDEAFF. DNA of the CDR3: TGCAGCGTTGCCAGGGGTAGAGATGAAGCTTTCTTT.

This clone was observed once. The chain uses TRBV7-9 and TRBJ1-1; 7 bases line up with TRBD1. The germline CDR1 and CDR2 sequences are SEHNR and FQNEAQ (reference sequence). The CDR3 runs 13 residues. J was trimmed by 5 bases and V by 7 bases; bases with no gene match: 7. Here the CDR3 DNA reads TGTGCCAGCAAAGACAGGGCGATGACTGAAGCTTTCTTT. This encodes CASKDRAMTEAFF.

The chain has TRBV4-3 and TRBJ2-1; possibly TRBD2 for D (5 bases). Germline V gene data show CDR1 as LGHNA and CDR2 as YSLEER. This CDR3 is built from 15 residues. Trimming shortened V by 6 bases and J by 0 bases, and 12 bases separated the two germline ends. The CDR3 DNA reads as TGCGCCAGCAGGCGTGTCCGGGGCTCCTACAATGAGCAGTTCTTC. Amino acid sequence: CASRRVRGSYNEQFF.